These 18 T cell receptor beta chains share one sample of origin, sequenced in a study of blood T cell repertoires in COVID-19. Clones were sequenced by immunoSEQ multiplex PCR, and TCRdb holds only the in-frame ones, with some missing. Altogether approximately 440,000 clones are present, about 90% being singletons, with the ten largest covering approximately 0.7%. The sample comprised PBMCs or T cells enriched from blood (not recorded which). These receptors all stem from a woman younger than 30 who had recovered from COVID-19.

The chain carries TRBV6-5 and TRBJ2-7; D perhaps matches TRBD1 (6 bases). The CDR3 loop spans 12 amino acids. Germline CDR1 MNHEY, CDR2 SVGAGI. V gave up 6 bases and J gave up 6 bases, with 12 bases separating them. The CDR3 nucleotides read TGTGCCAGCAGGCGAACAGGGTCCGAGCAGTACTTC. This encodes CASRRTGSEQYF.

The chain combines TRBV30 with TRBJ1-3; D may be TRBD1 (6 bases). The CDR3 contains 14 residues. Germline V gene data show CDR1 as GTSNPN and CDR2 as SVGIG (reference sequence). V was trimmed by 6 bases and J by 3 bases, leaving 15 bases between them. CDR3 protein: CACPMGGLGNTIYF. For the CDR3, the DNA is TGTGCCTGCCCCATGGGGGGGCTTGGAAACACCATATATTTT.

J is TRBJ2-2 and V is TRBV28; TRBD1 might be the D (7 bases). The CDR3 is made up of 16 amino acids. V was clipped by 2 bases and J by 6 bases, with 16 bases between them. Per the germline V gene, CDR1 is MDHEN and CDR2 is SYDVKM. The CDR3: CASSLPSQGGPGELFF. In nucleotides, the CDR3 is TGTGCCAGCAGTTTACCCTCGCAGGGGGGTCCCGGGGAGCTGTTTTTT.

The chain has TRBV30 and TRBJ1-1; 9 positions match TRBD1. Germline values: CDR1 GTSNPN, CDR2 SVGIG (reference sequence). The CDR3 sequence is 15 residues long. Unmatched junction bases numbered 13, after V lost 4 bases and J lost 7 bases. CDR3 DNA: TGTGCCTGGACTCGATACAGGGGGCGCGGGGGTGAAGCTTTCTTT. Its translation: CAWTRYRGRGGEAFF.

This chain uses TRBV4-1 with TRBJ1-2, with 9 bases matching TRBD1. Per the germline V gene, CDR1 is MGHRA and CDR2 is YSYEKL. This CDR3 spans 16 amino acids. Trimming at V came to 4 bases and at J to 8 bases, leaving 14 bases not matched to a gene. CDR3 sequence: CASSPPAGQGLSGYTF. As DNA, the CDR3 is TGCGCCAGCAGCCCGCCAGCCGGACAGGGGCTTAGCGGCTACACCTTC.

The chain combines TRBV6-5 with TRBJ1-6; TRBD1 aligns across 7 bases. The CDR3 totals 13 residues. V was pared by 6 bases and J by 13 bases, with 9 bases of the junction left unmatched. Germline V gene sequence: CDR1 MNHEY, CDR2 SVGAGI. This chain's CDR3 is CASRHPTGAPLHF. The CDR3 region has the DNA TGTGCCAGCAGGCACCCCACAGGGGCCCCCCTCCACTTT.

This chain links TRBV30 with TRBJ1-4; 9 positions match TRBD1. Germline V gene sequence: CDR1 GTSNPN, CDR2 SVGIG (reference sequence). V was pared by 2 bases and J by 5 bases, with 12 bases of the junction left unmatched. CDR3 length: 17 residues. The CDR3 spells CAWSSGQGSLRNEKLFF. In DNA form, the CDR3 reads TGTGCCTGGAGTTCGGGACAGGGCTCCTTGAGGAATGAAAAACTGTTTTTT.

The V gene is TRBV6-5, the J gene TRBJ1-5; D uncertain. Between the trimmed V and J ends, which lost 5 bases and 4 bases, there was a span of 15 bases. CDR3 length equals 15 residues. The germline CDR1 and CDR2 sequences are MNHEY and SVGAGI. The CDR3 reads CASSPLGGLNQPQHF. Here the CDR3 DNA reads TGTGCCAGCAGTCCCCTAGGAGGCCTTAATCAGCCCCAGCATTTT.

The rearrangement links TRBV11-1 to TRBJ2-3, with 7 bases lining up with TRBD1. J lost 2 bases, V lost 6 bases, and 8 bases had no gene match. The CDR3 has 15 residues. In germline, CDR1 is SGHAT, CDR2 FQDESV (reference sequence). CDR3 nucleotides: TGTGCCAGCAGACCGGGACAGCTACTCACAGATACGCAGTATTTT. Its translation is CASRPGQLLTDTQYF.

The chain is built from TRBV5-1 and TRBJ1-4; TRBD1 matches 8 bases. Germline V gives CDR1 SGHRS, CDR2 YFSETQ. This CDR3 comprises 13 residues. Trimming took 5 bases from V and 4 from J; bases not matched to a gene: 1. The CDR3 loop is CASRDRDNEKLFF. The CDR3 region has the DNA TGCGCCAGCAGGGACAGGGATAATGAAAAACTGTTTTTT.

The V call is TRBV11-2, the J call TRBJ2-5, with 8 positions matching TRBD2. V lost 1 base to trimming and J lost 3 bases; unmatched junction nucleotides: 4. Germline CDR1 SGHAT, CDR2 FQNNGV. The CDR3 totals 15 residues. The CDR3 sequence: CASSLAGGNEETQYF. The CDR3 DNA sequence: TGTGCCAGCAGCTTAGCGGGGGGGAATGAAGAGACCCAGTACTTC.

This clone was seen just once. V is TRBV19 and J is TRBJ2-3; unclear D gene. The CDR3 runs 15 residues. The germline V gene encodes CDR1 LNHDA and CDR2 SQIVND (reference sequence). Deletions cut 5 bases from V and 2 bases from J, with 14 bases between. The CDR3 region has the DNA TGTGCCAGTAGTCGAAGCATGGAGTTCACAGATACGCAGTATTTT. Translated, it gives CASSRSMEFTDTQYF.

The V call is TRBV10-3, the J call TRBJ2-1; 8 bases align to TRBD1. In germline, CDR1 is ENHRY, CDR2 SYGVKD. CDR3 length equals 14 residues. The V gene end was trimmed by 7 bases and the J gene end by 2 bases; junction bases not matched to a gene: 4. This CDR3 is CAITQDRAYNEQFF. The CDR3 DNA reads as TGTGCCATCACCCAGGACAGGGCCTACAATGAGCAGTTCTTC.

CDR3 amino acids: CASSTHDRGVEAFF. DNA of the CDR3: TGTGCCAGCAGTACCCATGACCGAGGAGTTGAAGCTTTCTTT. This chain joins TRBV28 and TRBJ1-1; D gene uncertain. The V gene lost 5 bases and the J gene lost 7 bases, with 17 bases spanning the gap. From germline, CDR1 is MDHEN and CDR2 SYDVKM. This CDR3 contains 14 residues.

This sequence joins TRBV6-2 or TRBV6-3 and TRBJ1-2; 7 nucleotides agree with TRBD1. The CDR3 has 15 amino acids. J lost 7 bases, V lost 2 bases, and 10 bases had no gene match. Germline V CDR1 and CDR2: MNHEY, SVGEGT. The DNA of the CDR3 is TGTGCCAGCAGTTACACCCCTGACAGGGTGACTGGCTACACCTTC. Protein: CASSYTPDRVTGYTF.

This clone was observed a few times. The gene calls are TRBV11-2 and TRBJ2-6; 7 bases are shared with TRBD2. CDR1 is SGHAT, CDR2 FQNNGV, per germline. V lost 4 bases to trimming and J lost 2 bases; unmatched junction nucleotides: 14. The CDR3 spans 19 residues. This CDR3 is CASSSLSGTREAGANVLTF. The DNA of the CDR3 is TGTGCCAGCAGCTCCCTTTCCGGGACCCGGGAGGCTGGGGCCAACGTCCTGACTTTC.

The chain couples TRBV7-8 to TRBJ2-1; TRBD2 agrees at 8 bases. V dropped 1 base and J dropped 7; count of bases not matched to a gene: 12. Germline CDR1 reads SGHVS; CDR2 reads FQNEAQ. This CDR3 region has 17 residues. The CDR3 protein is CASSLVGLGSGVNEQFF. The CDR3 nucleotides are TGTGCCAGCAGCTTAGTGGGGTTGGGTAGCGGGGTAAATGAGCAGTTCTTC.

J is TRBJ1-2 and V is TRBV28, with no clear D. V gave up 5 bases and J gave up 12 bases, with 13 bases separating them. The CDR3 is 11 residues long. Germline CDR1 MDHEN, CDR2 SYDVKM. CDR3 coding DNA: TGTGCCAGCAGTCGCGCGGGGTATAACACCTTC. The encoded protein is CASSRAGYNTF.